This T cell receptor beta chain was observed in a study of PD-1 blockade in classical Hodgkin lymphoma. Findings of the study overall: Patients who responded completely had about the same baseline diversity as newly diagnosed patients. Newly diagnosed patients reportedly had lower baseline TCR diversity than healthy donors. Causes of the repertoire differences remain undefined, possibly disease activity or prior therapy. CD4+ TCR diversity, unlike CD8+, climbed significantly by C4D1.

As concerns this clone: Its cognate antigen is unknown.

Indicated time point: cycle 4 day 1 (C4D1), after less than seven weeks of nivolumab. Every patient was affected by relapse after autologous stem cell transplantation, while exposure to brentuximab vedotin was not uniform. Assay: immunoSEQ multiplex PCR; the TCRdb copy retains only in-frame clones and omits some. Here the sample spans 20,000 to 25,000 clones, about four fifths being singletons. V was clipped by 2 bases and J by 7 bases, with 4 bases between them. This CDR3 has 11 residues. Per germline, CDR1 ENHRY and CDR2 SYGVKD. The TCR comes from a human donor with classical Hodgkin lymphoma. Sequenced here: peripheral blood mononuclear cells (PBMCs), sampled before the fourth cycle of nivolumab. This sequence joins TRBV10-3 and TRBJ2-3, with D unclear. The CDR3, as DNA: TGTGCCATCAGTGAGGGGAATACGCAGTATTTT. Protein product: CAISEGNTQYF.